This T cell receptor (beta chain) was sequenced for a study of blood T cells in healthy people across ages. General study points: Reliance upon unsorted PBMCs precluded definitive naive versus antigen-experienced comparison. Both naive CD4+ cell counts and diversity were greater in long-lived donors than in aged donors.

In regard to this clonotype: The antigen remains undetermined.

Using a J-beta primer mix together with a sample-barcoded 5' primer, a second PCR was run for about 6 to 12 cycles. TCRdb used MiXCR to reprocess the 5' RACE reads, holding one entry per CDR3 protein. The table records more than 1,000,000 distinct CDR3 sequences, roughly a quarter of them present only once. This CDR3 is 12 amino acids long. The V gene lost 3 bases and the J gene lost 8 bases, with 10 bases spanning the gap. Each sample gave at least 6.5 million isolated PBMCs. In addition, the sample was reused for a study of T cells of mothers and their children. This second study says: The data showed no persistent microchimeric T cell clones.

The receptor's source is a girl between 2 and 10 years old in good health. The material sequenced was blood. The J gene is TRBJ1-1, the V gene TRBV12-3 or TRBV12-4; no clear D. In DNA form, the CDR3 reads TGTGCCAGCAGTTTCACGACTGACGAAGCTTTCTTT. This translates into CASSFTTDEAFF.